These T cell receptor beta chains were read from a single sample in a study of identical twins. In TCRdb, the 5' RACE reads were re-called with MiXCR into one record per CDR3 protein. Here the sample spans 200,000 to 300,000 distinct CDR3 sequences, roughly 7% being singletons. This sample also belongs to another study, concerning yellow fever vaccine responses in identical twins.

The sample comprised memory (CD45RO+) T cells sorted from blood. Source of these receptors: a woman aged 18-30 years in good health. CDR3s include the opening cysteine and the closing phenylalanine or tryptophan. A D gene is named only where the DNA matches it firmly. Clone size is stated in some rows and not others, as once, few, many or a class when expanded.

TRBJ1-5 TRBV5-1 few . TGCGCCAGCAGCTTGGCGCCGAATCAGCCCCAGCATTTT CASSLAPNQPQHF
TRBJ2-6 TRBV24-1 many . TGTGCCACCAGTGATTCGAGGAGGGCTGGGGCCAACGTCCTGACTTTC CATSDSRRAGANVLTF
TRBJ1-5 TRBV12-3/TRBV12-4 many . TGTGCCAGCAGAGGCGAGGGGAATCAGCCCCAGCATTTT CASRGEGNQPQHF
TRBJ2-5 TRBV29-1 few . TGCAGCGTTGAAGGATGGCAGGACCAAGAGACCCAGTACTTC CSVEGWQDQETQYF
TRBJ2-2 TRBV6-5 . . TGTGCCAGCAGTTATCTTAGGAACACCGGGGAGCTGTTTTTT CASSYLRNTGELFF
TRBJ2-1 TRBV10-1 . TRBD2 TGCGCCAGCAGTGAGGGGGCAGGGCGGGGGACTGGAAATGAGCAGTTCTTC CASSEGAGRGTGNEQFF
TRBJ2-2 TRBV24-1 few TRBD2 TGTGCCACCAGTGAGGGACTAGAGACCGGGGAGCTGTTTTTT CATSEGLETGELFF
TRBJ1-4 TRBV28 few TRBD1 TGTGCCAGCAGTACCCGGACAGGCCTAATGAGAAAACTGTTTTTT CASSTRTGLMRKLFF
TRBJ1-5 TRBV28 few . TGTGCCAGCACGGATTTGGGCAATCAGCCCCAGCATTTT CASTDLGNQPQHF
TRBJ2-1 TRBV2 few . TGTGCCAGCAGTGCTGAGTGGACAGCCAATGAGCAGTTCTTC CASSAEWTANEQFF
TRBJ2-5 TRBV7-2 few . TGTGCCAGCAGCCCACCGGGCCCCCCGGGGGAGACCCAGTACTTC CASSPPGPPGETQYF
TRBJ2-7 TRBV5-1 . . TGCGCCAGCAGCCAAAGAGGAGGGCCCAAGGGGGAGCAGTACTTC CASSQRGGPKGEQYF
TRBJ1-1 TRBV3-1 many . TGTGCCAGCAGCCAAGAAAGGAGACAAGAAGCTTTCTTT CASSQERRQEAFF
TRBJ2-2 TRBV3-1 few TRBD2 TGTGCCAGCAGCCAATCCAGCGGGGGGGCCATATACGGGGAGCTGTTTTTT CASSQSSGGAIYGELFF
TRBJ2-5 TRBV7-2 . . TGTGCCAGCAGCTTAGCGCTAATGGAGACCCAGTACTTC CASSLALMETQYF
TRBJ1-2 TRBV10-3 many TRBD1 TGTGCCATCAGTGCAGGGACAGGGATTATCGGCTACACCTTC CAISAGTGIIGYTF
TRBJ2-1 TRBV20-1 . TRBD2 TGCAGTGCTAGATCCATAATAGGCGGGAGCGCGGACAATGAGCAGTTCTTC CSARSIIGGSADNEQFF
TRBJ2-5 TRBV5-1 many . TGCGCCAGCAGCCGTCTCCCGGGGGGCATCCAAGAGACCCAGTACTTC CASSRLPGGIQETQYF
TRBJ2-1 TRBV28 many TRBD2 TGTGCCAGCAGTCCCCTCCTTGGGCGGGGGACGGATGAGCAGTTCTTC CASSPLLGRGTDEQFF
TRBJ1-2 TRBV4-1 . TRBD1 TGCGCCAGCGGTGAGACAGGGGCGAACTATGGCTACACCTTC CASGETGANYGYTF
TRBJ1-1 TRBV7-8 many . TGTGCCAGCAGGCCGGGAACGAACACTGAAGCTTTCTTT CASRPGTNTEAFF
TRBJ1-1 TRBV12-3/TRBV12-4 many . TGTGCCAGCAGAGAAACAGGGCCCCGGAACACTGAAGCTTTCTTT CASRETGPRNTEAFF
TRBJ2-1 TRBV5-4 many . TGTGCCAGCAGCTCTAGAGCGTACGGCAATGAGCAGTTCTTC CASSSRAYGNEQFF
TRBJ1-5 TRBV3-1 few TRBD1 TGTGCCAGCAGCCGGGACAGGGGATCCCAGCCCCAGCATTTT CASSRDRGSQPQHF
TRBJ1-2 TRBV7-2 many TRBD1 TGTGCCAGCAGCCTCAACTCCGGGACAGGCATTAACTATGGCTACACCTTC CASSLNSGTGINYGYTF
TRBJ2-3 TRBV15 many . TGTGCCACCCGCGGGGAGAAGAGAGATACGCAGTATTTT CATRGEKRDTQYF
TRBJ2-1 TRBV2 . . TGTGCCAGCAGCCCGGGACATGGCTCCTACAATGAGCAGTTCTTC CASSPGHGSYNEQFF
TRBJ1-1 TRBV19 few . TGTGCCAGTACCCTGGGGCAGGCCAACACTGAAGCTTTCTTT CASTLGQANTEAFF
TRBJ2-5 TRBV7-8 few TRBD2 TGTGCCGGAGAAAGCAATAGCGGGAGGGGGACCCAGTACTTC CAGESNSGRGTQYF
TRBJ1-6 TRBV27 many TRBD1 TGTGCCAGCAGTTTCTCCGGGACAGGAAATAATTCACCCCTCCACTTT CASSFSGTGNNSPLHF
TRBJ2-5 TRBV7-2 . . TGTGCCAGCAGCTTAGTGACCTACCAAGAGACCCAGTACTTC CASSLVTYQETQYF
TRBJ2-1 TRBV28 few TRBD1 TGTGCCAGCAGTACTCAAGGGGGACAGGGCAAGGCAATTGTGCAGTTCTTC CASSTQGGQGKAIVQFF
TRBJ1-4 TRBV20-1 few . TGCAGTGCTAGTATCGGGCCCCTAAGACTGTTTTTT CSASIGPLRLFF
TRBJ2-3 TRBV5-1 many . TGCGCCAGCAGCTTAACAGGGAGCACAGATACGCAGTATTTT CASSLTGSTDTQYF
TRBJ2-1 TRBV10-2 few . TGCGCCAGCAGTGTGGGGGGCGAAGTCAGAATGCGGTTCTTC CASSVGGEVRMRFF
TRBJ2-7 TRBV7-9 . TRBD1 TGTGCCAGCAGCTGGACAGGGGGGACCTACGAGCAGTACTTC CASSWTGGTYEQYF
TRBJ1-6 TRBV5-1 many . TGCGCCAGCAGCTTAGCGGACACCTATAATTCACCCCTCCACTTT CASSLADTYNSPLHF
TRBJ2-5 TRBV9 few . TGTGCCAGCAGCCCACAAGGCGGGATCGGGGAGACCCAGTACTTC CASSPQGGIGETQYF
TRBJ2-7 TRBV2 few TRBD2 TGTGCCAGCAGCCCTAGCGGTGGGTTCGAGCAGTACTTC CASSPSGGFEQYF
TRBJ1-6 TRBV28 many . TGTGCCAGCAGAGCCCCCAATTCACCCCTCCACTTT CASRAPNSPLHF
TRBJ2-7 TRBV3-1 few TRBD2 TGTGCCAGCAGCCAACCCCTTAGCGGGGGGAGCTCCTACGAGCAGTACTTC CASSQPLSGGSSYEQYF
TRBJ2-2 TRBV6-1 . . TGTGCCAGCCGGGGCTCGAACACCGGGGAGCTGTTTTTT CASRGSNTGELFF
TRBJ2-5 TRBV20-1 many . TGCAGTGCTATGTCCAGCGGGCAAATCCAAGAGACCCAGTACTTC CSAMSSGQIQETQYF
TRBJ2-7 TRBV28 . . TGTGCCAGCAGTTCGACAACAGGTTACGAGCAGTACTTC CASSSTTGYEQYF
TRBJ2-1 TRBV20-1 many . TGCAGTGCTAGAAAGTTACTAGCAGGGGACTACAATGAGCAGTTCTTC CSARKLLAGDYNEQFF
TRBJ2-3 TRBV28 many . TGTGCCAGCAGCCGTAGAGATACGCAGTATTTT CASSRRDTQYF
TRBJ1-1 TRBV2 many . TGTGCTACGACCAAGGGTCAGAGGGACACTGAAGCTTTCTTT CATTKGQRDTEAFF
TRBJ2-7 TRBV29-1 many . TGCAGCGTCGTCTCGGCCGGGACTTCCGAGCAGTACTTC CSVVSAGTSEQYF
TRBJ1-6 TRBV4-1 few . TGCGCCAGCAGCCAAGATATGGGCGAATCACCCCTCCACTTT CASSQDMGESPLHF
TRBJ1-1 TRBV3-1 many . TGTGCCAGCAGCCATGGTTCACACCTGAACACTGAAGCTTTCTTT CASSHGSHLNTEAFF
TRBJ1-1 TRBV20-1 many . TGCAGTGCTAGATGGGGTAACACTGAAGCTTTCTTT CSARWGNTEAFF
TRBJ2-7 TRBV6-5 many . TGTGCCAGCAGTAATAGCGGAGCAGCCTCCTACGAGCAGTACTTC CASSNSGAASYEQYF
TRBJ2-2 TRBV6-5 few . TGTGCCAGCAGTTGGCTAACCGAGCGCACCGGGGAGCTGTTTTTT CASSWLTERTGELFF
TRBJ2-7 TRBV20-1 many TRBD1 TGCAGTGCCTACGGACAGGGGGCTTCCTACGAGCAGTACTTC CSAYGQGASYEQYF
TRBJ2-2 TRBV6-2/TRBV6-3 many . TGTGCCAGCACCAAGACAGTCCAGAACACCGGGGAGCTGTTTTTT CASTKTVQNTGELFF
TRBJ1-1 TRBV3-1 . TRBD1 TGTGCCAGCTGCAGGGGGGTTAACACTGAAGCTTTCTTT CASCRGVNTEAFF
TRBJ2-3 TRBV9 once TRBD2 TGTGCCAGCAGCGTAGACGGGAGGCGCGCAGATACGCAGTATTTT CASSVDGRRADTQYF